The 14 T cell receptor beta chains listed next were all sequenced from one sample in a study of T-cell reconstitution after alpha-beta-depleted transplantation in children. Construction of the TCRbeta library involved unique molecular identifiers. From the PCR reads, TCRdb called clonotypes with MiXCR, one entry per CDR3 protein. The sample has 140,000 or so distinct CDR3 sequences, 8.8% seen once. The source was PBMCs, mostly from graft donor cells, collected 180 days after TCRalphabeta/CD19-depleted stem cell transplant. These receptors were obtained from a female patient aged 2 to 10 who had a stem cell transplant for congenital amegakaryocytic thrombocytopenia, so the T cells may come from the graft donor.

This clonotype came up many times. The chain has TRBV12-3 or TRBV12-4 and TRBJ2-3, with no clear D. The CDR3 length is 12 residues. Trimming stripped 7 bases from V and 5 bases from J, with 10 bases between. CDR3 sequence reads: CASMIIRDTQYF. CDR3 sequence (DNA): TGTGCCAGCATGATCATCAGAGATACGCAGTATTTT.

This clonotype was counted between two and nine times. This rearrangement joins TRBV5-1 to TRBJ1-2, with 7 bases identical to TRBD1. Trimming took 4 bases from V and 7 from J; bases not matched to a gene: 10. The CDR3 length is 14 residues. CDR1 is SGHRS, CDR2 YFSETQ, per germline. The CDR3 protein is CASSAPTGDSGYTF. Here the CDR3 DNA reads TGCGCCAGCAGCGCGCCTACAGGGGATAGTGGCTACACCTTC.

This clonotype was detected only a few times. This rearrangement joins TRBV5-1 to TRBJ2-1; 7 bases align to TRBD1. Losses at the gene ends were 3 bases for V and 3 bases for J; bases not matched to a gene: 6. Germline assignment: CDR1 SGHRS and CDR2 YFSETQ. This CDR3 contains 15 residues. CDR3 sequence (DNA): TGCGCCAGCAGCTCGCGACAGGGCGGCTACAATGAGCAGTTCTTC. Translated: CASSSRQGGYNEQFF.

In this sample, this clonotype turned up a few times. The CDR3 DNA reads as TGCGCCAGCAGCTTGAGACAGGGCCGGAACACTGAAGCTTTCTTT. It is translated as CASSLRQGRNTEAFF. The chain is built from TRBV5-1 and TRBJ1-1; TRBD1 matches 7 bases. Trimming removed 1 base from V and 1 base from J; junction bases left unmatched: 4. The CDR3 has 15 residues. From germline, CDR1 is SGHRS and CDR2 YFSETQ.

In DNA form, the CDR3 reads TGTGCCAGCAGTTTAGCAGGGACCCACCGCGGATCCCTCCACTTT. This codes for CASSLAGTHRGSLHF. The chain recombines TRBV12-3 or TRBV12-4 with TRBJ1-6; the D gene is possibly TRBD1 (5 bases). CDR3 length: 15 amino acids. The germline V and J ends were trimmed by 0 bases and 14 bases, with 17 bases remaining between them.

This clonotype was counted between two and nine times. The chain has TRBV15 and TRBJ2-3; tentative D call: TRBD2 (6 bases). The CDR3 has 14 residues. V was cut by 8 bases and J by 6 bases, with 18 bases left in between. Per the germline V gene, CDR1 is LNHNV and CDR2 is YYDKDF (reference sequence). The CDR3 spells CATRFAEGSDTQYF. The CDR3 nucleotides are TGTGCCACCCGTTTCGCGGAGGGGTCGGATACGCAGTATTTT.

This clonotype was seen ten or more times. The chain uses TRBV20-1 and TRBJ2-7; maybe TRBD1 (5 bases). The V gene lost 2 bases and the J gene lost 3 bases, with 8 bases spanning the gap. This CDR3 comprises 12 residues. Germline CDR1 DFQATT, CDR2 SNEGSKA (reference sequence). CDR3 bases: TGCAGTGCTAGACATCAGGGCTACGAGCAGTACTTC. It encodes CSARHQGYEQYF.

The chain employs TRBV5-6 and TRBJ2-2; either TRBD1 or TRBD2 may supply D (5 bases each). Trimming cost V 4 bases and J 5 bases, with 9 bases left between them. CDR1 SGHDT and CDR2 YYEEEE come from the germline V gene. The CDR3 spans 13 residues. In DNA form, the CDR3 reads TGTGCCAGCAGCGGGGGACGGACCGGGGAGCTGTTTTTT. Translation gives CASSGGRTGELFF.

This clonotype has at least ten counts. CDR3 sequence: CASSQDPPRLAGDNEQFF. For the CDR3, the DNA is TGCGCCAGCAGCCAAGACCCCCCACGACTAGCGGGTGACAATGAGCAGTTCTTC. The V call is TRBV4-3, the J call TRBJ2-1; 10 bases are a match to TRBD2. The trim removed 0 bases at V and 5 bases at J, leaving 10 bases unmatched. The CDR3 is 18 residues long. CDR1 is LGHNA, CDR2 YSLEER, per germline.

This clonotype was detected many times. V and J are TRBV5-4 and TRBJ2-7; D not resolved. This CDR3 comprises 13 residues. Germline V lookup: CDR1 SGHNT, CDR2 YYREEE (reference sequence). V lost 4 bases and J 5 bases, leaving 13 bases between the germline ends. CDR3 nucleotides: TGTGCCAGCAGCCGGTTAGGGTCCCACGAGCAGTACTTC. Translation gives CASSRLGSHEQYF.

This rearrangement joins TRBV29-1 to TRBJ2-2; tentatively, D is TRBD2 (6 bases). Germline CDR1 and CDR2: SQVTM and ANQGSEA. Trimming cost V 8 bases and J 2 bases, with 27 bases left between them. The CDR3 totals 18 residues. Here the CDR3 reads CSPRWDLDGLLNTGELFF. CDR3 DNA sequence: TGCAGCCCAAGGTGGGACTTAGACGGACTATTAAACACCGGGGAGCTGTTTTTT.

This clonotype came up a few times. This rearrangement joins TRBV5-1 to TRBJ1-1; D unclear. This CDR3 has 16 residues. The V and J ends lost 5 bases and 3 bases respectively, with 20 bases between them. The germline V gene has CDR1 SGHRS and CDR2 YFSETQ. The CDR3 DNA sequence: TGCGCCAGCAGGCGGTTTCCGGGCCCGGAGGACACTGAAGCTTTCTTT. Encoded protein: CASRRFPGPEDTEAFF.

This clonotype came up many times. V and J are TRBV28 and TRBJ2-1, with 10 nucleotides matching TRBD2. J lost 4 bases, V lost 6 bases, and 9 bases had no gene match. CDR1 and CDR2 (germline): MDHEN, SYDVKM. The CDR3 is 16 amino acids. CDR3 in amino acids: CASSLSGRYHYNEQFF. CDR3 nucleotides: TGTGCCAGCAGCCTTAGCGGGAGGTACCATTACAATGAGCAGTTCTTC.

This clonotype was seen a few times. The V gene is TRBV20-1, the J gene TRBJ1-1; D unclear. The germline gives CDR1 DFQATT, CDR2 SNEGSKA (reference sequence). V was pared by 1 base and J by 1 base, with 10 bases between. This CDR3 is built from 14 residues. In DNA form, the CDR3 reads TGCAGTGCTAGAGCCGGGCCACCGAACACTGAAGCTTTCTTT. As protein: CSARAGPPNTEAFF.